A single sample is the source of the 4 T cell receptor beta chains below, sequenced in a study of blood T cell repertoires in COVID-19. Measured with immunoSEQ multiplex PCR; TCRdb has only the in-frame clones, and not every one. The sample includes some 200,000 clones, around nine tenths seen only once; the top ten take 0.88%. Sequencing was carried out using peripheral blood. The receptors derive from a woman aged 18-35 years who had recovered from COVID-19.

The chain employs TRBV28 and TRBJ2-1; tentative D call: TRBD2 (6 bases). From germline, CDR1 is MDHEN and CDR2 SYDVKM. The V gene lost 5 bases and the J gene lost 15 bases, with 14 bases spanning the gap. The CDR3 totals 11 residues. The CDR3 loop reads CASSLRLVMFF. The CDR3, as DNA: TGTGCCAGCAGTCTCAGACTAGTAATGTTCTTC.

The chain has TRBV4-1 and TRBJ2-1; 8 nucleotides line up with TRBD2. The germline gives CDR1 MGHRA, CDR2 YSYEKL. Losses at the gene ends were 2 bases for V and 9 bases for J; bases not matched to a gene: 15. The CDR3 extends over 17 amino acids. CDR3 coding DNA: TGCGCCAGCAGCCAATACTTCCAGCGGGAGAATGGGGGTGAGCAGTTCTTC. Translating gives CASSQYFQRENGGEQFF.

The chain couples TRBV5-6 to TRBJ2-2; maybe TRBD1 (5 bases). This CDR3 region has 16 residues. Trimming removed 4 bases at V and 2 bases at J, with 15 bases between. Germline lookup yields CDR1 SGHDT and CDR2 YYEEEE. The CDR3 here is CASSHDTGYNTGELFF. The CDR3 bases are TGTGCCAGCAGCCACGATACAGGATATAACACCGGGGAGCTGTTTTTT.

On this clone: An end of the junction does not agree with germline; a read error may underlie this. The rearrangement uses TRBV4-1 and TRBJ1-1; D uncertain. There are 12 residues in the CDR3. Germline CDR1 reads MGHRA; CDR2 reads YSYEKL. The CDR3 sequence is CASSQDNSEAFF. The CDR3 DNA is TGCGCCAGCAGCCAAGATAACAGTGAAGCTTTCTTT.